A single sample gave rise to the 31 T cell receptor beta chains below, sequenced in a study of cytomegalovirus exposure and HLA in healthy donors. TCRdb's copy holds only in-frame clones and misses some; the assay was immunoSEQ multiplex PCR. The sample has 170,000 or so clones; around 85% are singletons. Source material: PBMCs. The receptors here all came from a man younger than 35 in good health and CMV-seropositive.

The rearrangement joins TRBV29-1 to TRBJ2-7, with 8 bases aligning to TRBD1. Germline V CDR1 and CDR2: SQVTM, ANQGSEA. The CDR3 is 12 residues long. After removal of 7 bases from V and 0 bases from J, the junction contained 2 bases not matched to a gene. CDR3 coding DNA: TGCAGCGGGGGACAGGCCTCCTACGAGCAGTACTTC. This sequence encodes CSGGQASYEQYF.

The gene calls are TRBV11-3 and TRBJ2-2; D uncertain. This CDR3 has 16 residues. Deletions cut 5 bases from V and 0 bases from J, with 13 bases between. Germline loops: CDR1 SGHNT, CDR2 YENEEA. The CDR3: CASSQRLRTNTGELFF. CDR3 in DNA: TGTGCCAGCAGCCAGAGGTTGCGGACGAACACCGGGGAGCTGTTTTTT.

The J gene is TRBJ2-7, the V gene TRBV4-1, with D maybe TRBD2 (6 bases). This CDR3 is 15 amino acids long. Deletions cut 0 bases from V and 3 bases from J, with 12 bases between. CDR1 is MGHRA, CDR2 YSYEKL, per germline. The CDR3 coding sequence is TGCGCCAGCAGCCAAGATAACATGGGGGGCTACGAGCAGTACTTC. Its translation is CASSQDNMGGYEQYF.

This chain links TRBV28 with TRBJ2-7; 8 bases are shared with TRBD2. CDR3 length: 15 residues. CDR1 is MDHEN and CDR2 is SYDVKM in the germline V gene. Germline trimming cut 2 bases from V and 2 bases from J; bases unmatched to any gene: 5. CDR3 in DNA: TGTGCCAGCAGTTTAGTCCTAGCGGGTGCCTACGAGCAGTACTTC. As protein: CASSLVLAGAYEQYF.

The rearrangement links TRBV6-5 to TRBJ2-3; 9 bases are a match to TRBD1. The ends lost 10 bases at V and 1 base at J; junction bases unmatched: 6. The CDR3 totals 14 residues. CDR1 is MNHEY, CDR2 SVGAGI, per germline. CDR3 DNA sequence: TGTGCCACCGGACAGGGGATTCGCACAGATACGCAGTATTTT. It translates to CATGQGIRTDTQYF.

The rearrangement uses TRBV7-8 and TRBJ1-1, with 9 bases lining up with TRBD1. There are 16 residues in the CDR3. Trimming took 5 bases from V and 5 from J; bases not matched to a gene: 12. CDR1 SGHVS and CDR2 FQNEAQ come from the germline V gene. This CDR3 is CASSPHRGQAGTEAFF. CDR3 in DNA: TGTGCCAGCAGCCCTCACAGGGGGCAGGCGGGGACTGAAGCTTTCTTT.

The V gene is TRBV9, the J gene TRBJ2-5, with 12 bases aligning to TRBD2. The CDR3 consists of 14 residues. With V trimmed by 6 bases and J by 4 bases, 4 bases remained unmatched. From germline, CDR1 is SGDLS and CDR2 YYNGEE. The CDR3 DNA is TGTGCCAGCACCCCTAGCGGGGGGGCAGAGACCCAGTACTTC. Translated: CASTPSGGAETQYF. Supplemented by reference TRBV9 and TRBJ2-5, the full variable domain reads DSGVTQTPKHLITATGQRVTLRCSPRSGDLSVYWYQQSLDQGLQFLIQYYNGEERAKGNILERFSAQQFPDLHSELNLSSLELGDSALYFCASTPSGGAETQYFGPGTRLLVL.

V usage is TRBV2 and J usage is TRBJ1-3; D call uncertain. With 2 bases removed from V and 0 bases from J, the gap between germline ends came to 8 bases. There are 15 residues in the CDR3. Germline assignment: CDR1 SNHLY and CDR2 FYNNEI. The CDR3 protein is CASSEFPGSGNTIYF. DNA of the CDR3: TGTGCCAGCAGTGAATTCCCAGGCTCTGGAAACACCATATATTTT.

The V and J genes are TRBV19 and TRBJ2-2; TRBD1 matches 8 bases. V was clipped by 6 bases and J by 7 bases; unmatched bases: 7. CDR3 size: 14 residues. The germline V gene encodes CDR1 LNHDA and CDR2 SQIVND (reference sequence). The CDR3 spells CASSRQGYGGELFF. The CDR3, as DNA: TGTGCCAGTAGCCGACAGGGGTACGGCGGGGAGCTGTTTTTT.

This clone was observed a single time. The chain employs TRBV7-9 and TRBJ2-5; D is possibly TRBD2 (6 bases). The CDR3 is made up of 14 amino acids. Germline CDR1 and CDR2: SEHNR and FQNEAQ (reference sequence). V lost 4 bases, J lost 1 base, and 10 bases lay in between. The CDR3 sequence: CASSYLAPQETQYF. The CDR3 coding sequence is TGTGCCAGCAGCTACCTAGCGCCCCAAGAGACCCAGTACTTC. Complete variable domain (other parts from reference TRBV7-9 and TRBJ2-5): DTGVSQNPRHKITKRGQNVTFRCDPISEHNRLYWYRQTLGQGPEFLTYFQNEAQLEKSRLLSDRFSAERPKGSFSTLEIQRTEQGDSAMYLCASSYLAPQETQYFGPGTRLLVL.

The chain employs TRBV28 and TRBJ1-2; 9 bases map to TRBD1. Per the germline V gene, CDR1 is MDHEN and CDR2 is SYDVKM. Trimming cost V 1 base and J 6 bases; bases outside gene matches: 6. This CDR3 comprises 15 residues. The CDR3 region is CASSLSPGQGNGYTF. For the CDR3, the DNA is TGTGCCAGCAGTTTATCCCCGGGACAGGGTAATGGCTACACCTTC.

This clone was observed a handful of times. In DNA, the CDR3 is TGTGCCGTATTACCAGGGGCGGATGGCTACACCTTC. Protein: CAVLPGADGYTF. V usage is TRBV30 and J usage is TRBJ1-2, with a tentative D call TRBD1 (6 bases). The CDR3 has 12 residues. Germline V gene data show CDR1 as GTSNPN and CDR2 as SVGIG (reference sequence). Between the trimmed V and J ends, which lost 8 bases and 6 bases, there was a span of 16 bases.

This chain links TRBV9 with TRBJ1-1, with D uncertain. Trimming removed 0 bases at V and 1 base at J, with 7 bases between. The CDR3 runs 14 residues. Germline V gives CDR1 SGDLS, CDR2 YYNGEE. For the CDR3, the DNA is TGTGCCAGCAGCGTAGCTGTCGGGAACACTGAAGCTTTCTTT. Translating gives CASSVAVGNTEAFF.

The chain carries TRBV7-8 and TRBJ2-5; possible D gene TRBD2, 5 bases. V gave up 1 base and J gave up 6 bases, with 15 bases separating them. Germline-derived CDR1 and CDR2 are SGHVS and FQNEAQ. The CDR3 has 15 amino acids. CDR3: CASSLVRGPPQTQYF. For the CDR3, the DNA is TGTGCCAGCAGCTTAGTTCGGGGTCCCCCCCAGACCCAGTACTTC. The entire variable domain, with the rest obtained from reference TRBV7-8 and TRBJ2-5, is as follows: GAGVSQSPRYKVAKRGQDVALRCDPISGHVSLFWYQQALGQGPEFLTYFQNEAQLDKSGLPSDRFFAERPEGSVSTLKIQRTQQEDSAVYLCASSLVRGPPQTQYFGPGTRLLVL.

This clone was seen just once. Other DNA sequences of this sample code for an identical CDR3. The chain recombines TRBV4-1 with TRBJ1-5; 7 nucleotides agree with TRBD1. Looked up from germline, CDR1 is MGHRA and CDR2 is YSYEKL. With 6 bases clipped from V and 6 bases from J, the junction kept 8 bases outside the gene matches. CDR3 size: 14 residues. CDR3 bases: TGCGCCAGCAGTCCCGACAGGGCCGGTCAGCCCCAGCATTTT. It translates to CASSPDRAGQPQHF.

V gene TRBV4-1 combines with J gene TRBJ2-3, with 9 bases fitting TRBD2. This CDR3 spans 18 amino acids. With 3 bases clipped from V and 2 bases from J, the junction kept 12 bases outside the gene matches. The germline CDR1 and CDR2 sequences are MGHRA and YSYEKL. CDR3: CASSQTSLASGVTDTQYF. CDR3 coding DNA: TGCGCCAGCAGCCAGACCTCCCTGGCTAGCGGGGTCACAGATACGCAGTATTTT.

This sequence joins TRBV9 and TRBJ2-7; D is perhaps TRBD2 (6 bases). This CDR3 is 14 amino acids long. The V gene's germline CDR1 is SGDLS and CDR2 YYNGEE. With 4 bases removed from V and 1 base from J, the gap between germline ends came to 12 bases. CDR3 sequence (DNA): TGTGCCAGCAGCCCGGGGGACCCTTCCTACGAGCAGTACTTC. Translated: CASSPGDPSYEQYF.

The rearrangement uses TRBV9 and TRBJ2-3; 11 nucleotides agree with TRBD2. Trimming cost V 0 bases and J 1 base; bases outside gene matches: 10. CDR3 length: 19 amino acids. CDR1 is SGDLS, CDR2 YYNGEE, per germline. The CDR3 DNA follows: TGTGCCAGCAGCGTAGAAGGTAGCGGGGGGGCCTCGGGCACAGATACGCAGTATTTT. It yields the protein CASSVEGSGGASGTDTQYF.

The chain carries TRBV28 and TRBJ2-1; a weak D match, TRBD1 (6 bases). CDR1 is MDHEN, CDR2 SYDVKM, per germline. CDR3 length equals 14 residues. V lost 6 bases and J 0 bases, leaving 9 bases between the germline ends. The CDR3 protein is CASRQGSSYNEQFF. The CDR3 DNA is TGTGCCAGCAGGCAGGGGAGCTCCTACAATGAGCAGTTCTTC. The full variable domain, completed using reference TRBV28 and TRBJ2-1, is DVKVTQSSRYLVKRTGEKVFLECVQDMDHENMFWYRQDPGLGLRLIYFSYDVKMKEKGDIPEGYSVSREKKERFSLILESASTNQTSMYLCASRQGSSYNEQFFGPGTRLTVL.

The chain recombines TRBV19 with TRBJ2-7; perhaps TRBD2 as D (5 bases). This CDR3 has 17 residues. The ends were cut back, 3 bases at V and 3 bases at J, with 21 bases in the middle. Germline CDR1 and CDR2: LNHDA and SQIVND (reference sequence). Written as DNA, the CDR3 is TGTGCCAGTAGTATGAGGGCCGGGGAAGGAACAGTCTACGAGCAGTACTTC. Its translation is CASSMRAGEGTVYEQYF.

The V and J genes are TRBV18 and TRBJ2-7; 11 nucleotides match TRBD2. The trim removed 3 bases at V and 2 bases at J, leaving 0 bases unmatched. CDR3 size: 14 residues. Germline loops: CDR1 KGHSH, CDR2 LQKENI. In nucleotides, the CDR3 is TGTGCCAGCTCACCTAGCGGGGGGGCCTACGAGCAGTACTTC. Translating it yields CASSPSGGAYEQYF.

The chain recombines TRBV19 with TRBJ1-4; 8 nucleotides agree with TRBD1. After removal of 8 bases from V and 6 bases from J, the junction contained 11 bases not matched to a gene. The germline V gene has CDR1 LNHDA and CDR2 SQIVND (reference sequence). The CDR3 is 15 residues long. The CDR3 sequence is CASASSDRAHEKLFF. Here the CDR3 DNA reads TGTGCCAGTGCCTCCTCGGACAGGGCCCATGAAAAACTGTTTTTT.

This clone was seen just once. The chain employs TRBV2 and TRBJ2-2; D perhaps matches TRBD2 (6 bases). Germline V CDR1 and CDR2: SNHLY, FYNNEI. The CDR3 covers 15 residues. V lost 8 bases, J lost 0 bases, and 13 bases lay in between. The CDR3 bases are TGTGCCAGCGCCGGGACTGCCGCGAACACCGGGGAGCTGTTTTTT. This encodes CASAGTAANTGELFF.

The chain couples TRBV5-1 to TRBJ1-2, with a possible D match to TRBD1 (6 bases). This CDR3 has 16 residues. V lost 0 bases to trimming and J lost 0 bases, with 12 bases between them. CDR1 is SGHRS, CDR2 YFSETQ, per germline. CDR3 nucleotides: TGCGCCAGCAGCTTGGGAGGGACACCTTCTAACTATGGCTACACCTTC. Amino acid sequence: CASSLGGTPSNYGYTF. Combining the CDR3 with reference TRBV5-1 and TRBJ1-2 gives the whole variable domain KAGVTQTPRYLIKTRGQQVTLSCSPISGHRSVSWYQQTPGQGLQFLFEYFSETQRNKGNFPGRFSGRQFSNSRSEMNVSTLELGDSALYLCASSLGGTPSNYGYTFGSGTRLTVV.

In its sample, this clone was seen once. V usage is TRBV4-1 and J usage is TRBJ2-1; TRBD1 is a possible D gene (6 bases). Germline V CDR1 and CDR2: MGHRA, YSYEKL. Trimming cost V 1 base and J 2 bases, with 9 bases left between them. The CDR3 has 15 residues. The CDR3 loop is CASSQAQGTYNEQFF. Written as DNA, the CDR3 is TGCGCCAGCAGCCAAGCACAGGGAACCTACAATGAGCAGTTCTTC.

The chain combines TRBV5-4 with TRBJ2-1, with 9 bases aligning to TRBD2. There are 16 residues in the CDR3. Germline CDR1 is SGHNT and CDR2 is YYREEE (reference sequence). V lost 4 bases, J lost 5 bases, and 10 bases stayed unmatched. The CDR3 region has the DNA TGTGCCAGCAGCCGGGGGACTAGCAGGAGCCACAATGAGCAGTTCTTC. The encoded protein is CASSRGTSRSHNEQFF.

This sequence joins TRBV28 and TRBJ1-5; TRBD1 matches 7 bases. Unmatched junction bases numbered 6, after V lost 2 bases and J lost 5 bases. This CDR3 region has 15 residues. Per germline, CDR1 MDHEN and CDR2 SYDVKM. Written as DNA, the CDR3 is TGTGCCAGCAGTTTAGAAACAGGGGTCTATCAGCCCCAGCATTTT. It codes for CASSLETGVYQPQHF. Full variable domain (rest looked up from reference TRBV28 and TRBJ1-5): DVKVTQSSRYLVKRTGEKVFLECVQDMDHENMFWYRQDPGLGLRLIYFSYDVKMKEKGDIPEGYSVSREKKERFSLILESASTNQTSMYLCASSLETGVYQPQHFGDGTRLSIL.

The chain is built from TRBV11-3 and TRBJ2-1; TRBD1 might be the D (5 bases). Trimming took 3 bases from V and 7 from J, leaving 10 bases between them. This CDR3 contains 13 residues. Germline CDR1 SGHNT, CDR2 YENEEA. CDR3 sequence: CASSFSWTNEQFF. The CDR3 coding sequence is TGTGCCAGCAGCTTTTCATGGACAAATGAGCAGTTCTTC.

V gene TRBV7-9 combines with J gene TRBJ1-2, with 7 bases identical to TRBD1. This CDR3 region has 13 residues. Germline values: CDR1 SEHNR, CDR2 FQNEAQ (reference sequence). Trimming removed 4 bases from V and 8 bases from J; junction bases left unmatched: 7. This chain's CDR3 is CASSYTGARGYTF. Here the CDR3 DNA reads TGTGCCAGCAGCTACACAGGGGCAAGGGGCTACACCTTC.

The chain joins TRBV28 to TRBJ2-7; D is ambiguous. This CDR3 region has 15 residues. Trimming cost V 3 bases and J 0 bases, with 12 bases left between them. Germline CDR1 reads MDHEN; CDR2 reads SYDVKM. CDR3 in DNA: TGTGCCAGCAGTTTCACTCCCCTACTCTCCTACGAGCAGTACTTC. This encodes CASSFTPLLSYEQYF.

The V gene is TRBV7-9, the J gene TRBJ2-5, with TRBD2 identical over 7 bases. Germline assignment: CDR1 SEHNR and CDR2 FQNEAQ (reference sequence). This CDR3 is built from 14 residues. The junction had 2 bases not matched to a gene; V was cut back by 1 base and J by 3 bases. CDR3 nucleotide sequence: TGTGCCAGCAGCTTAGATGCGGGGGAAGAGACCCAGTACTTC. Protein: CASSLDAGEETQYF.